This section outlines one TCR beta chain sequence together with its context. These data are taken from a study of blood T cell repertoires in COVID-19. The overall study: Acute and convalescent COVID-19 specimens originated in the United States, Italy and Spain. T cells, B-cell-depleted T cells, or PBMCs supplied cDNA or gDNA.

The germline V gene has CDR1 LGHNA and CDR2 YNFKEQ. This CDR3 contains 17 residues. J was trimmed by 5 bases and V by 4 bases; bases with no gene match: 16. Assay: immunoSEQ multiplex PCR; the TCRdb copy retains only in-frame clones and omits some. The sample lists around 180,000 clones; roughly 85% were seen once. The specimen was peripheral blood. The receptor was derived from a human donor with active or convalescent COVID-19. The donor label of this sample is uncertain. The chain employs TRBV4-2 and TRBJ2-5; TRBD1 aligns across 7 bases. The chain's CDR3 is CASSRGQVLNQAETQYF. Here the CDR3 DNA reads TGTGCCAGCAGCCGCGGACAGGTTCTAAATCAGGCGGAGACCCAGTACTTC.